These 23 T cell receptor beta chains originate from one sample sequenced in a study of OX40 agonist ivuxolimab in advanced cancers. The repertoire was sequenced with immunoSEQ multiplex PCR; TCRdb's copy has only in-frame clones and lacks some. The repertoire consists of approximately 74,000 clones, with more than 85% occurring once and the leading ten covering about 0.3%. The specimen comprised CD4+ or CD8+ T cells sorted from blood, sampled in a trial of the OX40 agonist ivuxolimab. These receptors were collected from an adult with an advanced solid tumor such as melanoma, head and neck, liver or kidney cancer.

This CDR3 reads CASTSAGFSTDTQYF. CDR3 in DNA: TGTGCCAGCACAAGTGCGGGGTTTAGCACAGATACGCAGTATTTT. The rearrangement joins TRBV7-8 to TRBJ2-3; a weak D match, TRBD2 (6 bases). The CDR3 consists of 15 residues. Germline CDR1 is SGHVS and CDR2 is FQNEAQ. Deletions cut 7 bases from V and 0 bases from J, with 14 bases between.

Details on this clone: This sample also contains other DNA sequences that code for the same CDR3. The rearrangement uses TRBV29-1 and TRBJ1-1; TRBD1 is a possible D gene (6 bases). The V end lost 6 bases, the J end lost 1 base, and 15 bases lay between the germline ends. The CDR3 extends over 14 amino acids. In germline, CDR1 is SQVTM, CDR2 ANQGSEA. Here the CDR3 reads CSVGAGARNTEAFF. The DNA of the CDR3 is TGCAGCGTCGGGGCGGGGGCCAGGAACACTGAAGCTTTCTTT.

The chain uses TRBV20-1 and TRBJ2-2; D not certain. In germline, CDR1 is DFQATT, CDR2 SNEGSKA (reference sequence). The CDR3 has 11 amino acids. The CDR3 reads CIILAAGELFF. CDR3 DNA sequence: TGCATTATTTTGGCGGCCGGGGAGCTGTTTTTT.

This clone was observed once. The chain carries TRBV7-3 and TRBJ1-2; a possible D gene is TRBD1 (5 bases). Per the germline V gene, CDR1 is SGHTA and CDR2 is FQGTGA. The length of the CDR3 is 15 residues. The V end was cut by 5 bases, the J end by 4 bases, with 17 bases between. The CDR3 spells CASSPSGGVGYGYTF. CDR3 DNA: TGTGCCAGCAGCCCCTCCGGGGGTGTGGGCTATGGCTACACCTTC.

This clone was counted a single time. The CDR3 is CASSPLAGNPGETQYF. The DNA of the CDR3 is TGTGCCAGCTCACCACTAGCGGGAAACCCTGGGGAGACCCAGTACTTC. The gene calls are TRBV18 and TRBJ2-5; 8 nucleotides agree with TRBD2. The CDR3 consists of 16 residues. Germline trimming cut 1 base from V and 5 bases from J; bases unmatched to any gene: 9. CDR1 and CDR2 from the germline V gene are KGHSH and LQKENI.

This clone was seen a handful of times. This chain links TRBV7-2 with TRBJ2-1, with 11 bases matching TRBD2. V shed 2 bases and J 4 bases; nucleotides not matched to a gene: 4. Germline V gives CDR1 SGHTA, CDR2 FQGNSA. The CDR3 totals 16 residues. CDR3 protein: CASSLRGTSGYNEQFF. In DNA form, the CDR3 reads TGTGCCAGCAGCTTACGGGGGACTAGCGGTTACAATGAGCAGTTCTTC.

The chain's CDR3 is CASSQGQANTEAFF. The DNA for the CDR3 is TGCGCCAGCAGCCAGGGGCAGGCGAACACTGAAGCTTTCTTT. This chain joins TRBV5-1 and TRBJ1-1; D is perhaps TRBD1 (6 bases). V lost 4 bases and J lost 1, with 11 bases in between. Germline V gene sequence: CDR1 SGHRS, CDR2 YFSETQ. CDR3 length: 14 residues. Variable domain in full (rest from reference TRBV5-1 and TRBJ1-1): KAGVTQTPRYLIKTRGQQVTLSCSPISGHRSVSWYQQTPGQGLQFLFEYFSETQRNKGNFPGRFSGRQFSNSRSEMNVSTLELGDSALYLCASSQGQANTEAFFGQGTRLTVV.

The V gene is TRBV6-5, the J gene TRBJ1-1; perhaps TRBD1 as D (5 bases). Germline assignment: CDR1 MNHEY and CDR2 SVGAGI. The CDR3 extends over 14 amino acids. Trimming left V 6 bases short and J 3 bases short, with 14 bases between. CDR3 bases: TGTGCCAGCAGAGCCCAGGGTAAGGACACTGAAGCTTTCTTT. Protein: CASRAQGKDTEAFF.

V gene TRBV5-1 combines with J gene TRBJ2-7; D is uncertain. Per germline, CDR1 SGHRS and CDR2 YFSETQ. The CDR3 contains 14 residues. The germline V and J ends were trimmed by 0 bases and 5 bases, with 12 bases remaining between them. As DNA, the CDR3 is TGCGCCAGCAGCTTGGCGCCCCTTCGTGACGAGCAGTACTTC. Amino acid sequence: CASSLAPLRDEQYF. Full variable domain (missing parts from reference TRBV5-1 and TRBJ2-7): KAGVTQTPRYLIKTRGQQVTLSCSPISGHRSVSWYQQTPGQGLQFLFEYFSETQRNKGNFPGRFSGRQFSNSRSEMNVSTLELGDSALYLCASSLAPLRDEQYFGPGTRLTVT.

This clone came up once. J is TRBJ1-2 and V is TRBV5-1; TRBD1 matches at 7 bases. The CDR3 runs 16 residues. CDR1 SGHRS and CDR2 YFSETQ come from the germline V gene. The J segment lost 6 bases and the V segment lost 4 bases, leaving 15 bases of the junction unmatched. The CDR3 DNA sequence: TGCGCCAGCAGCCCCGCCGGGACAGTAGGATCCAATGGCTACACCTTC. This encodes CASSPAGTVGSNGYTF.

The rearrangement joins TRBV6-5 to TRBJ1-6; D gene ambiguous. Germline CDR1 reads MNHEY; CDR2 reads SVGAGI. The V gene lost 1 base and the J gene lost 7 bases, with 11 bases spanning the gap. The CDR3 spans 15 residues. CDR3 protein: CASSYFGRTNSPLHF. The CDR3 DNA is TGTGCCAGCAGTTACTTCGGACGGACCAATTCACCCCTCCACTTT.

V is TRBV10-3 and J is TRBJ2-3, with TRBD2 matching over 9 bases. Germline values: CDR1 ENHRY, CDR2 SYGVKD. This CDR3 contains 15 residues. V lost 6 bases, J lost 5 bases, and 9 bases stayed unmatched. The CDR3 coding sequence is TGTGCCATCAGAAGCATAGCGGGAGAAGTAGATACGCAGTATTTT. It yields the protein CAIRSIAGEVDTQYF.

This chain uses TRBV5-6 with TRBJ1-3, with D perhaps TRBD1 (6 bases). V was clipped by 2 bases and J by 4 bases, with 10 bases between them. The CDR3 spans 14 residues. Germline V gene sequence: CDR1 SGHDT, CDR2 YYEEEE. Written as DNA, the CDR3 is TGTGCCAGCAGCTTACTGGGACAAGGAAACACCATATATTTT. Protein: CASSLLGQGNTIYF.

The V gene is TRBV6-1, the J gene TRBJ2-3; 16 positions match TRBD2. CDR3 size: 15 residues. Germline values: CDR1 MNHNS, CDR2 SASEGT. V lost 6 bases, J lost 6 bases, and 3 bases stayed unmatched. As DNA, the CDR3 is TGTGCCAGCAGGGGACTAGCGGGAGGGCCGGATACGCAGTATTTT. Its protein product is CASRGLAGGPDTQYF.

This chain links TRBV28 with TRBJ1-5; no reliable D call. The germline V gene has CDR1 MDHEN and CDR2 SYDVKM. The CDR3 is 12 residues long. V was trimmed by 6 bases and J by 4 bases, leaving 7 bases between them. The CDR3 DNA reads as TGTGCCAGCAGAGAGACAAATCAGCCCCAGCATTTT. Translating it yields CASRETNQPQHF.

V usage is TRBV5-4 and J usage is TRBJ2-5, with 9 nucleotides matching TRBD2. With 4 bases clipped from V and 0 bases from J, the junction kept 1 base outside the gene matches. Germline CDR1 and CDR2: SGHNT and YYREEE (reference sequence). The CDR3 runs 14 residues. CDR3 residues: CASSRLADQETQYF. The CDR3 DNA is TGTGCCAGCAGCCGACTAGCGGACCAAGAGACCCAGTACTTC.

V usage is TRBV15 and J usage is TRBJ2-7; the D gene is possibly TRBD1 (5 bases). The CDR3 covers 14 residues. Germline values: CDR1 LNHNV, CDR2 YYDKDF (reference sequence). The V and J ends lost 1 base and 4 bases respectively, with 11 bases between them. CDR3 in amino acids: CATSRAGSGYEQYF. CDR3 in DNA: TGTGCCACCAGCAGAGCAGGGTCAGGGTACGAGCAGTACTTC.

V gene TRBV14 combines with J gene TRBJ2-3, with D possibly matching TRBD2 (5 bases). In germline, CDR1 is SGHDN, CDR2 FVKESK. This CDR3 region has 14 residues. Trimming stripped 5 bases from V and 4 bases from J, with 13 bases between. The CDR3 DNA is TGTGCCAGCAGCTCCAGGACTTGGGCAGATACGCAGTATTTT. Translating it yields CASSSRTWADTQYF.

As DNA, the CDR3 is TGTGCCAGCACCCGGGCAGGGGGCCGGGACGAGCAGTACTTC. It encodes CASTRAGGRDEQYF. This rearrangement joins TRBV6-5 to TRBJ2-7; 8 nucleotides align to TRBD1. Trimming removed 7 bases from V and 5 bases from J; junction bases left unmatched: 10. The CDR3 contains 14 residues. In germline, CDR1 is MNHEY, CDR2 SVGAGI.

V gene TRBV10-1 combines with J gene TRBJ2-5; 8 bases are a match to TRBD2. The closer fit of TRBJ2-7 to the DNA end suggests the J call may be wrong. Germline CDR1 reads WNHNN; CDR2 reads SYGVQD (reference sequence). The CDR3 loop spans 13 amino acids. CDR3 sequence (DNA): TGCGCCAGCAGTGAAAGGACTAGCTCCGAGCAGTACTTC. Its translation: CASSERTSSEQYF.

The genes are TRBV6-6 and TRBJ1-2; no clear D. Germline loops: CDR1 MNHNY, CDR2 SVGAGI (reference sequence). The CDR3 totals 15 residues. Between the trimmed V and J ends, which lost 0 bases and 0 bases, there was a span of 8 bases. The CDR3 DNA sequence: TGTGCCAGCAGTTACTCGCAGTCCCCTAACTATGGCTACACCTTC. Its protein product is CASSYSQSPNYGYTF.

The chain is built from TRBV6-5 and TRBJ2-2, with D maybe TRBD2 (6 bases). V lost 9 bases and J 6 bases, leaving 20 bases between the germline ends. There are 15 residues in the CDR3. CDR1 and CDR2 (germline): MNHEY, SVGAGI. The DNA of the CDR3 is TGTGCCAGTCGCCCGGGACTCGCCCCTCCCGGGGAGCTGTTTTTT. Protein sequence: CASRPGLAPPGELFF.

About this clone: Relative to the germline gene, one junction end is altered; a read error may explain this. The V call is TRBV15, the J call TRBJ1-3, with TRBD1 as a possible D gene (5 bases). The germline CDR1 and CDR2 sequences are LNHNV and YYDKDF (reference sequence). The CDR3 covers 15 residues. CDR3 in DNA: TGTGCCACCAGCAGGGATCGGGGCTCTGGAAACACCAAATATTTT. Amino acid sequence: CATSRDRGSGNTKYF.